The clone carrying this TCR beta chain was seen more than once but under ten times. This record belongs to a study of blood T cell repertoires in COVID-19. On the study more broadly: T cells, B-cell-depleted T cells, or PBMCs provided the cDNA or gDNA that served as material.

The V gene lost 4 bases and the J gene lost 4 bases, with 8 bases spanning the gap. Germline-derived CDR1 and CDR2 are MNHNY and SVGAGI (reference sequence). There are 12 residues in the CDR3. Sequencing used immunoSEQ multiplex PCR; TCRdb keeps in-frame clones, though not all of them. The repertoire holds over 200,000 clones, with roughly 76% as singletons. The sample was peripheral blood. This TCR came from a human donor in a cohort sampled during active COVID-19. The V gene is TRBV6-6, the J gene TRBJ2-7; D remains ambiguous. The DNA of the CDR3 is TGTGCCAGCAGTTTATCCCCGTACGAGCAGTACTTC. The encoded protein is CASSLSPYEQYF.